The 13 T cell receptor beta chains listed next were all sequenced from one sample in a study of T cells after posttransplantation cyclophosphamide. Sequencing was performed with immunoSEQ multiplex PCR; in TCRdb, only in-frame clones are kept and a portion is missing. The repertoire yields about 38,000 clones, none seen only once; the top ten contain around 2.5%. Specimen: PBMCs. These receptors all stem from a man in his fifties in good health, CMV-negative, and a related stem cell transplant donor.

This clone has just a few counts. The V gene is TRBV7-2, the J gene TRBJ2-4; D might be TRBD1 (6 bases). V gave up 5 bases and J gave up 9 bases, with 17 bases separating them. CDR1 is SGHTA, CDR2 FQGNSA, per germline. This CDR3 region has 14 residues. CDR3 in DNA: TGTGCCAGCAGCGGACGGACAGCCGGAACCATTCAGTACTTC. This translates into CASSGRTAGTIQYF.

Many counts were recorded for this clone. The chain carries TRBV5-1 and TRBJ2-5; no reliable D call. The CDR3 is made up of 12 amino acids. Germline CDR1 SGHRS, CDR2 YFSETQ. The germline V and J ends were trimmed by 0 bases and 2 bases, with 2 bases remaining between them. The CDR3 DNA is TGCGCCAGCAGCTTGGCACAAGAGACCCAGTACTTC. Protein product: CASSLAQETQYF.

This clone has just a few counts. A much larger clone differs from this one at a single base, so this may be a read error. The chain is built from TRBV5-4 and TRBJ2-6; D perhaps matches TRBD1 (6 bases). CDR3 length: 17 amino acids. V was clipped by 4 bases and J by 1 base, with 15 bases between them. CDR1 and CDR2 (germline): SGHNT, YYREEE (reference sequence). The CDR3 coding sequence is TGTGCCAGCAGCCGGGGTTCCGGACAGTCTGGGGCCAACGTCCTGACTTTC. As protein: CASSRGSGQSGANVLTF.

This clone was seen repeatedly, ten times or more. The V and J genes are TRBV7-3 and TRBJ2-7, with 10 positions matching TRBD2. CDR1 is SGHTA, CDR2 FQGTGA, per germline. V shed 2 bases and J 3 bases; nucleotides not matched to a gene: 4. The CDR3 covers 15 residues. The CDR3 DNA sequence: TGTGCCAGCAGCTTAGAGGTAGCGGGGGGCTACGAGCAGTACTTC. Its translation: CASSLEVAGGYEQYF.

In this sample, this clone turned up a few times. The chain has TRBV5-5 and TRBJ2-1; 11 bases match TRBD1. CDR1 is SGHKS, CDR2 YYEKEE, per germline (reference sequence). The CDR3 runs 16 residues. The junction had 7 bases not matched to a gene; V was cut back by 4 bases and J by 4 bases. The CDR3 region is CASSPIGTGGYNEQFF. The DNA of the CDR3 is TGTGCCAGCAGCCCGATCGGGACAGGGGGGTACAATGAGCAGTTCTTC.

In this sample, this clone turned up a few times. In nucleotides, the CDR3 is TGTGCCAGCCAACCGGGACAGGGGAAACAAGAGACCCAGTACTTC. This sequence encodes CASQPGQGKQETQYF. The V and J genes are TRBV18 and TRBJ2-5; 10 bases fit TRBD1. CDR1 and CDR2 from the germline V gene are KGHSH and LQKENI. The CDR3 spans 15 residues. The ends lost 8 bases at V and 2 bases at J; junction bases unmatched: 8.

The sample holds many counts of this clone. The chain uses TRBV6-5 and TRBJ2-3; unclear D gene. V was shortened by 6 bases and J by 0 bases, with 13 bases between the two germline ends. Germline assignment: CDR1 MNHEY and CDR2 SVGAGI. This CDR3 is 15 amino acids long. The CDR3 DNA reads TGTGCCAGCAGCTCCACCTGGCGGAGCACAGATACGCAGTATTTT. The encoded protein is CASSSTWRSTDTQYF.

A note on this clone: A much larger clone lies one base from this, so it may be a read error. The rearrangement links TRBV19 to TRBJ1-2; 8 bases are shared with TRBD1. The length of the CDR3 is 15 residues. Germline CDR1 reads LNHDA; CDR2 reads SQIVND (reference sequence). J lost 2 bases, V lost 7 bases, and 9 bases had no gene match. The CDR3 sequence: CASISGQGVNYGYTF. Written as DNA, the CDR3 is TGTGCCAGTATCTCTGGACAGGGAGTAAACTATGGCTACACCTTC.

V usage is TRBV6-5 and J usage is TRBJ2-1; a weak D match, TRBD2 (6 bases). The CDR3 is 11 amino acids. The germline V gene encodes CDR1 MNHEY and CDR2 SVGAGI. The V gene lost 10 bases and the J gene lost 12 bases, with 16 bases spanning the gap. CDR3 sequence (DNA): TGTGCCATCTCTCTCGGGACTTTGCAGTTCTTC. Translation: CAISLGTLQFF.

This clone was counted at least ten times. The rearrangement links TRBV7-8 to TRBJ1-1; tentative D call: TRBD1 (6 bases). The CDR3 covers 13 residues. Germline-derived CDR1 and CDR2 are SGHVS and FQNEAQ. Trimming pared 5 bases from V and 3 bases from J, leaving 10 bases between. The chain's CDR3 is CASSPDRHTEAFF. CDR3 DNA sequence: TGTGCCAGCAGCCCGGACAGACACACTGAAGCTTTCTTT.

This clone was counted at least ten times. J is TRBJ2-7 and V is TRBV7-7; no clear D gene. This CDR3 contains 13 residues. Germline CDR1 reads SSHAT; CDR2 reads FNYEAQ (reference sequence). With 3 bases removed from V and 4 bases from J, the gap between germline ends came to 10 bases. The chain's CDR3 is CASSFSNSYEQYF. The CDR3 DNA reads as TGTGCCAGCAGCTTTTCTAACTCGTACGAGCAGTACTTC.

This clone showed up many times. V usage is TRBV6-6 and J usage is TRBJ1-1; D may be TRBD1 (6 bases). The V end lost 2 bases, the J end lost 6 bases, and 16 bases lay between the germline ends. CDR1 MNHNY and CDR2 SVGAGI come from the germline V gene (reference sequence). The CDR3 spans 15 residues. The CDR3 here is CASSYPMGTSAEAFF. The CDR3 DNA sequence: TGTGCCAGCAGTTACCCGATGGGGACATCGGCTGAAGCTTTCTTT.

The table lists this clone with many counts. The rearrangement joins TRBV5-1 to TRBJ1-1; D remains unclear. The CDR3 consists of 14 residues. The V end lost 2 bases, the J end lost 5 bases, and 13 bases lay between the germline ends. Germline CDR1 is SGHRS and CDR2 is YFSETQ. CDR3 in DNA: TGCGCCAGCAGCTTTGGGCGTTCGGGGACTGAAGCTTTCTTT. It is translated as CASSFGRSGTEAFF.